This T cell receptor (beta chain) is drawn from a study of beta chain features in type 1 diabetes (dated by TCRdb to 2017 to 2018). With respect to the entire study: Patients and healthy donors did not differ in mean age, gender distribution, total cell number or subset yield. A total of about 100,000,000 sorted cells were examined across all samples, and RNA yield correlated strongly with the number of cells per subset. In the study, recently diagnosed type 1 diabetes patients and matched healthy donors were compared on the TCRB repertoires of their sorted circulating CD4+ T cell subsets. Regulatory and stem cell-like memory subsets were isolated from only 8 patients and about 8 healthy donors, whereas naive and central memory subsets came from all 30 or so donors. Results and caveats for the whole study, not just this receptor: HLA sub-analyses involved small numbers of individuals, so any influence of HLA type on TCRB rearrangement remained unresolved. A moderate but significant shortening of TCRB CDR3 length was observed in type 1 diabetes patients in all four CD4+ subsets. Shorter templates might have been favored by PCR, but patient and control samples were amplified and corrected together, so both groups would have been affected equally by any skew. Because cDNA rather than genomic DNA was sequenced, highly expressing activated cells could have been over-represented, although no difference in activation and CD3 levels was found between groups. Patients with type 1 diabetes made fewer insertions and deleted more nucleotides at VDJ recombination sites, implying thymic rearrangement abnormalities. Naive, central memory and regulatory TCRB repertoires appeared more similar among patients than among healthy donors.

Between the V and J ends, shortened by 1 base and 6 bases respectively, the junction contains 10 bases. CDR1 and CDR2, looked up from the germline V gene, are SGHTA and FQGNSA. The CDR3 has 14 amino acids, counting the end cysteine and phenylalanine. Just CDR3 DNA is preserved here, 42 bases in frame from base 1. From each donor, a single peripheral blood sample of approximately 110 mL on average was drawn into heparinised tubes. A BD FACSAria II was used to sort naive, central memory, regulatory and stem cell-like memory CD4+ T cells with a panel that included CD45RO, CCR7, CD25, CD127, CD95 and CD27. Purity was above 95% for every sorted population. PBMCs were isolated immediately by Lymphoprep density gradient centrifugation and stained directly without culture. So that batch effects would be minimized, each experiment stained and sorted samples in pairs, pairing one healthy donor with one patient.

The entire isolated RNA was reverse transcribed using the High Capacity cDNA Reverse Transcription Kit, and thus expressed TCRB transcripts were sequenced. Deep immunoSEQ sequencing was applied to naive, central memory and regulatory T cell samples, giving an average of roughly 3.5 million total reads per sample. After sorted cells were lysed in RLT buffer, RNA was extracted with DNase-treated RNeasy Micro or Mini kits, with the choice depending on cell number. Each cell subset was processed separately to prevent cross-contamination, with patient and healthy donor samples processed together. TCRB sequences were amplified from cDNA with the immunoSEQ multiplex PCR, producing 87-bp fragments spanning the CDR3 region. Sequencing of the amplicons was done on the Illumina HiSeq platform. Per the authors' processing: Synthetic template baselines were used to correct PCR bias computationally, reads within Hamming distance 2 were collapsed together, and singletons that could not be merged were discarded. Reads were aligned against IMGT so that V, D and J genes, CDR3 length and insertions or deletions at six rearrangement sites could be assigned. Within each subset, clonotype counts were normalized to the number of sorted cells before true diversity and Gini coefficients were calculated with the tcR R package. The overlap coefficient, calculated on TCRB nucleotide sequences, was used to quantify repertoire sharing. As a proxy for the pre-selection repertoire, out-of-frame TCRB sequences from naive cells were analyzed. This immuneACCESS table, as held by TCRdb, lists in-frame sequences with V and J called but not all clones. Of the missing ones, under half trace to an unresolved V gene in checked studies; the others have no known cause. V and J calls and clone size come straight from that table; D and trimming were deduced from the DNA. Counted in this sample were 430,000 or so clones; roughly 10% of them appeared once. The ten largest clones represent over 0.04% of the sample.

This clone was seen more than once but under ten times. Its antigen target is currently unknown. Base qualities were left out, and no much larger clone turns up one base away. This TCR was recovered from a woman between 18 and 29 years old in good health. The sequenced material came from naive CD4+ T cells from blood. This sample's cell subset or site label indicates: true naive CD4+ T cells. This sequence uses TRBV7-2 and TRBJ2-1; the D gene cannot be resolved reliably. The bases read TGTGCCAGCAGCTTAGGCGCCGCGCCCAATGAGCAGTTCTTC. This sequence encodes CASSLGAAPNEQFF.